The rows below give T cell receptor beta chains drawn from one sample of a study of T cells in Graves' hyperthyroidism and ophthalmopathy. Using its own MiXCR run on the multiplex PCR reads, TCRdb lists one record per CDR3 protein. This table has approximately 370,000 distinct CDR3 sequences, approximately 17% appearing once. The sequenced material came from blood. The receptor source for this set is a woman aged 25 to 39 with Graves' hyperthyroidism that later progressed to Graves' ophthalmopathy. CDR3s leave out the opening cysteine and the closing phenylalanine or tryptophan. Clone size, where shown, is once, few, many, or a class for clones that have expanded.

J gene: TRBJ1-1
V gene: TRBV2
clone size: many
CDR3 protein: ASSHDRPNTEAF

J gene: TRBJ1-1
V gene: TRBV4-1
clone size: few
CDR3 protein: ASSQDTGGGGTEAF

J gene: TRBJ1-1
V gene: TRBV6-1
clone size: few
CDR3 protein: ASSIGGSGNEAF

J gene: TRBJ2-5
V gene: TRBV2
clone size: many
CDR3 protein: ASTEQGGTETQY

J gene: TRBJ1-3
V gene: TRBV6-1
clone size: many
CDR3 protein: ASSEVGSSGNTIY

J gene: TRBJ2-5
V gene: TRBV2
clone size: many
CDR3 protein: ASTRERGGQY

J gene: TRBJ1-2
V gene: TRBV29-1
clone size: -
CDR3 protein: SVDRCWGGYT

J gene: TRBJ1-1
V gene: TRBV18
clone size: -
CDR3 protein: ASSVTGGVEAF

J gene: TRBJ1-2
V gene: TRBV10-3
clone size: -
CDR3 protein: AISESSGNYGYT

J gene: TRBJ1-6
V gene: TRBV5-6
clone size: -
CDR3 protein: ASSPRGTDPLH

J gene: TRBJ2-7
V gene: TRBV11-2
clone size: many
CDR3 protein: ASRDLGSNEQY

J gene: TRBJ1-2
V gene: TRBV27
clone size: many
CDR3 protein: ASSSYTERDGYT

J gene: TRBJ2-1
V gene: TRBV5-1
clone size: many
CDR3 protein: ASSLTGAPYNEQF

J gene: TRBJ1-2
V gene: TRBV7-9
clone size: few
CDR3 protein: ASSLSWERDGYT

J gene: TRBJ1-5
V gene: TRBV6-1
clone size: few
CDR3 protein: ASIRPGDHNQPQH

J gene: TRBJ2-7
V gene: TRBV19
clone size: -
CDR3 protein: ASREGDRPSYEQY

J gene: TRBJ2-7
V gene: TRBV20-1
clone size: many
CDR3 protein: SARLAVGEQY

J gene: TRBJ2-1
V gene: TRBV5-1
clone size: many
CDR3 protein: ASSLADKYNEQF

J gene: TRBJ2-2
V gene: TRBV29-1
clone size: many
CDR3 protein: SAEVPTAGELF

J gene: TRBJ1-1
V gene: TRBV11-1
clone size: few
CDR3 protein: ASSLDPHEAF

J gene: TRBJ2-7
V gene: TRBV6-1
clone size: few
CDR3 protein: ASSESPWDYEQY

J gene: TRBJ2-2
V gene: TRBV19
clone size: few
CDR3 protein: ASSTPGLEDTGELF

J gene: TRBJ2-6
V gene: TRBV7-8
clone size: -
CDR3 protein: ASSSKRSNDPSGANVLT

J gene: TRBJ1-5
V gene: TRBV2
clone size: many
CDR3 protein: ASSSLGQSQKNSNQPQH

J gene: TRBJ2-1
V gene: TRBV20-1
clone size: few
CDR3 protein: SAGTTPSYNEQF

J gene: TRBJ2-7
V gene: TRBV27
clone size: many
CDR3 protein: ASSFGQGPFYEQY

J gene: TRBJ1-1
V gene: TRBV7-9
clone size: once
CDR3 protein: ASSLVGVDTEAF

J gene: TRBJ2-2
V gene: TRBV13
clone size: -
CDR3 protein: ASSRPDTTGPTGELF

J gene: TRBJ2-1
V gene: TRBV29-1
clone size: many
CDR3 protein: SSASGEYNEQF

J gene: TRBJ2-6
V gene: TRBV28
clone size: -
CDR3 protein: ASSPGGTGANVLT

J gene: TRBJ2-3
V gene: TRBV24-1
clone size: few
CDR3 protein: ATSEGGARGTDTQY

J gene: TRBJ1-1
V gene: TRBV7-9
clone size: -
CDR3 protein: ASSPIGQGVTEAF

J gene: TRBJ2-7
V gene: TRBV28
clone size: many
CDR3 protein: ASSLRNTQYEQY

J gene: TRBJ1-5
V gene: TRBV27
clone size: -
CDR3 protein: ASSLSAGQPQH

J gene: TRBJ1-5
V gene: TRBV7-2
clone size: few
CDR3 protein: ASSFLGGNSNQPQH

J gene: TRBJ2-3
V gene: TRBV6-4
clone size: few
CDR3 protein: ASSVESASTDTQY

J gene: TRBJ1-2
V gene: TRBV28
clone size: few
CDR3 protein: ASSLVRAGGLYGYT